This note documents a single T cell receptor (beta chain) sequence. Antigen unknown. These data belong to a study of cytomegalovirus exposure and HLA in healthy donors. Study-wide findings and caveats: For most TCR beta V segments, an earlier analysis put the productive rate at about 87% or about 30% of the time.

V lost 2 bases and J lost 10; bases outside the gene matches: 8. This CDR3 region has 15 residues. CDR1 SNHLY and CDR2 FYNNEI come from the germline V gene. The PCR made use of 60 Vbeta and 13 Jbeta primers. The data were produced by immunoSEQ multiplex PCR, yet TCRdb's version contains in-frame clones alone and is incomplete. The sample records about 150,000 clones, 80% to 90% being singletons. This chain joins TRBV2 and TRBJ2-1; 10 bases fit TRBD1. The material sequenced was PBMCs. The sequence derives from a woman in her 40s in good health and CMV-seropositive. The DNA for the CDR3 is TGTGCCAGCAGTGAAAGGCGACAGGGGGCCAAGGAGCAGTTCTTC. Amino acids: CASSERRQGAKEQFF. Supplemented by reference TRBV2 and TRBJ2-1, the full variable domain reads EPEVTQTPSHQVTQMGQEVILRCVPISNHLYFYWYRQILGQKVEFLVSFYNNEISEKSEIFDDQFSVERPDGSNFTLKIRSTKLEDSAMYFCASSERRQGAKEQFFGPGTRLTVL.